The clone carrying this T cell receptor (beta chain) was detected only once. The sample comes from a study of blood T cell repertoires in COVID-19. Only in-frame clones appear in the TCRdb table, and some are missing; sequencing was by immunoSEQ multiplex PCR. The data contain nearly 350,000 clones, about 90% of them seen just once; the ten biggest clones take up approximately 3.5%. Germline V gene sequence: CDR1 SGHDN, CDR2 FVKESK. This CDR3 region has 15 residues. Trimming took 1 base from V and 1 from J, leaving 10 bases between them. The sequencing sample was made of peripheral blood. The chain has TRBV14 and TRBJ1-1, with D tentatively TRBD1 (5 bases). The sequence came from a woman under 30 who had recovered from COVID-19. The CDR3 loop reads CASSQVGRANTEAFF. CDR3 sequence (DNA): TGTGCCAGCAGCCAAGTGGGCAGGGCGAACACTGAAGCTTTCTTT.